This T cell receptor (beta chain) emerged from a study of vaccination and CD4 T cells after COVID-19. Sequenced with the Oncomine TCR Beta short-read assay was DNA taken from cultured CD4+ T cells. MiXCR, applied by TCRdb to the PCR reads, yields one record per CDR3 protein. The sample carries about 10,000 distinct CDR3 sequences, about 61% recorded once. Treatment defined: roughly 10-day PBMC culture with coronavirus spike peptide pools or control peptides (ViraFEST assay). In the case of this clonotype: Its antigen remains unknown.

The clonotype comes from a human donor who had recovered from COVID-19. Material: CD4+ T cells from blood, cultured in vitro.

CDR3: CASSIVKGYEQYF. The CDR3 nucleotides read TGTGCCAGTAGTATAGTGAAGGGATACGAGCAGTACTTC. The chain carries TRBV19 and TRBJ2-7; no reliable D call. The V and J ends lost 1 base and 4 bases respectively, with 8 bases between them. Per germline, CDR1 LNHDA and CDR2 SQIVND (reference sequence). The CDR3 sequence is 13 residues long.